These 21 T cell receptor beta chains were all obtained from the same sample, sequenced in a study of shared clonotypes between healthy human individuals. Repertoires were generated with immunoSEQ multiplex PCR, while TCRdb's copy carries only in-frame clones and drops some. Found here are some 240,000 clones, over 50% of them singletons; the top ten hold approximately 12%. Sequenced sample: memory CD4+ T cells sorted from blood. The sample's subset: CD45RA-negative fraction. All receptors come from a man aged 25-40 years in good health.

There are a few counts of this clone. V usage is TRBV9 and J usage is TRBJ2-7, with 9 bases matching TRBD2. The V and J ends lost 0 bases and 3 bases, in that order; junction bases with no gene match: 4. The V gene's germline CDR1 is SGDLS and CDR2 YYNGEE. The CDR3 runs to 15 residues. The CDR3 DNA is TGTGCCAGCAGCGTAGACTCTAGCGGGATCTACGAGCAGTACTTC. Residues: CASSVDSSGIYEQYF.

The CDR3 bases are TGTGCCAGAAGCCCGGCAAAACAGCCGGAAGGGAATGAGCAGTTCTTC. As protein: CARSPAKQPEGNEQFF. The V and J genes are TRBV5-3 and TRBJ2-1; no clear D. TRBV5-3 is an open reading frame, and its role is uncertain. This CDR3 has 16 amino acids. The V end lost 4 bases, the J end lost 7 bases, and 21 bases lay between the germline ends.

This chain connects TRBV20-1 to TRBJ1-4, with a weak D call TRBD1 (5 bases). In germline, CDR1 is DFQATT, CDR2 SNEGSKA (reference sequence). V was clipped by 1 base and J by 15 bases, with 12 bases between them. CDR3 size: 11 residues. The CDR3 DNA sequence: TGCAGTGCTAGAGCGGGGGGTAAAGTGTTTTTT. Translating gives CSARAGGKVFF.

The chain recombines TRBV5-5 with TRBJ2-3, with D possibly matching TRBD1 (6 bases). This CDR3 is 14 amino acids long. Germline-derived CDR1 and CDR2 are SGHKS and YYEKEE (reference sequence). The V end lost 4 bases, the J end lost 8 bases, and 17 bases lay between the germline ends. The CDR3 sequence: CASSDDRPGGTQYF. In DNA form, the CDR3 reads TGTGCCAGCAGCGACGACAGGCCCGGCGGTACGCAGTATTTT.

This sequence joins TRBV6-5 and TRBJ1-4; D is perhaps TRBD1 (5 bases). Germline V gene data show CDR1 as MNHEY and CDR2 as SVGAGI. V shed 6 bases and J shed 7 bases, with 18 bases lying between them. CDR3 length: 15 amino acids. CDR3 residues: CASRKAPREGEKLFF. CDR3 DNA sequence: TGTGCCAGCAGAAAAGCACCCAGGGAGGGTGAAAAACTGTTTTTT.

This clone is a singleton in its sample. CDR3 residues: CASSPRGENHFYGYTF. The CDR3 coding sequence is TGTGCCAGCAGCCCGAGGGGGGAAAATCATTTCTATGGCTACACCTTC. The chain has TRBV5-5 and TRBJ1-2; the D gene is possibly TRBD1 (6 bases). The CDR3 consists of 16 residues. V lost 4 bases, J lost 4 bases, and 20 bases lay in between. Germline V lookup: CDR1 SGHKS, CDR2 YYEKEE (reference sequence).

This clone was counted a few times. The chain links TRBV5-4 to TRBJ1-2, with D possibly TRBD1 on 5 matching bases. The CDR3 has 15 residues. Germline assignment: CDR1 SGHNT and CDR2 YYREEE (reference sequence). V was shortened by 3 bases and J by 4 bases, with 16 bases between the two germline ends. CDR3 DNA sequence: TGTGCCAGCAGCTCTTCCGAGGGGTATATCTATGGCTACACCTTC. Translating it yields CASSSSEGYIYGYTF.

The chain is built from TRBV5-1 and TRBJ2-3; TRBD1 might be the D (6 bases). V was cut by 0 bases and J by 1 base, with 6 bases left in between. The CDR3 spans 14 residues. The germline gives CDR1 SGHRS, CDR2 YFSETQ. The CDR3 here is CASSLDRGTDTQYF. Here the CDR3 DNA reads TGCGCCAGCAGCTTGGACAGGGGCACAGATACGCAGTATTTT.

This sequence joins TRBV19 and TRBJ2-7; possibly TRBD2 for D (6 bases). Germline values: CDR1 LNHDA, CDR2 SQIVND (reference sequence). V lost 5 bases, J lost 10 bases, and 24 bases lay in between. This CDR3 comprises 15 residues. The DNA for the CDR3 is TGTGCCAGTAGTGACGTACCGGGAGCTCTCTCCCAACAGTACTTC. Translation gives CASSDVPGALSQQYF. The entire variable domain, with the rest obtained from reference TRBV19 and TRBJ2-7, is as follows: DGGITQSPKYLFRKEGQNVTLSCEQNLNHDAMYWYRQDPGQGLRLIYYSQIVNDFQKGDIAEGYSVSREKKESFPLTVTSAQKNPTAFYLCASSDVPGALSQQYFGPGTRLTVT.

The rearrangement uses TRBV10-1 and TRBJ2-1; 8 nucleotides line up with TRBD1. With 3 bases clipped from V and 7 bases from J, the junction kept 5 bases outside the gene matches. Germline loops: CDR1 WNHNN, CDR2 SYGVQD (reference sequence). The CDR3 has 14 residues. CDR3 in amino acids: CASSDRGLGNEQFF. The CDR3 DNA reads TGCGCCAGCAGTGACAGGGGGCTTGGGAATGAGCAGTTCTTC.

For this clone: An end of the junction does not agree with germline; a read error may underlie this. The sample contains more than one DNA sequence encoding this CDR3. The chain employs TRBV7-6 and TRBJ2-2; D possibly matches TRBD1 or TRBD2 (5 bases each). CDR3 length: 17 residues. Germline CDR1 reads SGHVS; CDR2 reads FNYEAQ. CDR3 loop: CASSLTASGAGTGELFF. The CDR3 nucleotides are TGTGCCAGTAGCTTAACCGCAAGCGGTGCAGGGACCGGGGAGCTGTTTTTT.

This clone has at least ten counts. The rearrangement joins TRBV9 to TRBJ2-2; D remains ambiguous. Trimming removed 0 bases from V and 5 bases from J, with 14 bases in between. The CDR3 runs to 16 residues. Germline values: CDR1 SGDLS, CDR2 YYNGEE. The chain's CDR3 is CASSVDDPAYTGELFF. The CDR3, as DNA: TGTGCCAGCAGCGTAGATGATCCAGCGTATACCGGGGAGCTGTTTTTT.

There are a few counts of this clone. V usage is TRBV7-9 and J usage is TRBJ2-5; D may match TRBD1 or TRBD2 (5 bases each). Germline CDR1 and CDR2: SEHNR and FQNEAQ (reference sequence). CDR3 length: 14 residues. Trimming removed 4 bases at V and 6 bases at J, with 15 bases between. This CDR3 is CASSSWVGEKTQYF. Written as DNA, the CDR3 is TGTGCCAGCAGCTCCTGGGTGGGGGAAAAGACCCAGTACTTC.

The chain recombines TRBV11-2 with TRBJ1-1, with TRBD1 as a possible D gene (6 bases). The CDR3 runs to 14 residues. Looked up from germline, CDR1 is SGHAT and CDR2 is FQNNGV. Trimming removed 5 bases from V and 7 bases from J, with 17 bases in between. CDR3 residues: CASSADGQGIEAFF. The DNA for the CDR3 is TGTGCCAGCAGCGCAGACGGGCAGGGGATTGAAGCTTTCTTT.

This chain's CDR3 is CASSLISGFGTDTQYF. Here the CDR3 DNA reads TGTGCCAGCAGCTTAATCTCTGGCTTCGGCACAGATACGCAGTATTTT. The J gene is TRBJ2-3, the V gene TRBV7-9; D remains unclear. Trimming stripped 2 bases from V and 1 base from J, with 13 bases between. The length of the CDR3 is 16 residues. Germline V CDR1 and CDR2: SEHNR, FQNEAQ (reference sequence).

V usage is TRBV4-3 and J usage is TRBJ2-6; D unresolved. The V end was cut by 3 bases, the J end by 0 bases, with 6 bases between. This CDR3 spans 15 amino acids. Germline loops: CDR1 LGHNA, CDR2 YSLEER. Here the CDR3 reads CASSHMNSGANVLTF. The CDR3, as DNA: TGCGCCAGCAGCCACATGAACTCTGGGGCCAACGTCCTGACTTTC.

The count of this clone is one. This sequence joins TRBV5-6 and TRBJ1-2, with D tentatively TRBD1 (5 bases). Germline V gene sequence: CDR1 SGHDT, CDR2 YYEEEE. V was cut by 4 bases and J by 4 bases, with 14 bases left in between. This CDR3 spans 14 amino acids. CDR3 loop: CASSGGGTIYGYTF. Written as DNA, the CDR3 is TGTGCCAGCAGCGGAGGCGGGACGATCTATGGCTACACCTTC. Full variable domain (missing parts from reference TRBV5-6 and TRBJ1-2): DAGVTQSPTHLIKTRGQQVTLRCSPKSGHDTVSWYQQALGQGPQFIFQYYEEEERQRGNFPDRFSGHQFPNYSSELNVNALLLGDSALYLCASSGGGTIYGYTFGSGTRLTVV.

The chain couples TRBV7-9 to TRBJ2-7, with 9 bases lining up with TRBD2. Germline trimming cut 0 bases from V and 4 bases from J; bases unmatched to any gene: 7. Germline lookup yields CDR1 SEHNR and CDR2 FQNEAQ (reference sequence). This CDR3 is built from 16 residues. The DNA for the CDR3 is TGTGCCAGCAGCTTAGCGGGCGGGAGGGCCATTTACGAGCAGTACTTC. This encodes CASSLAGGRAIYEQYF.

In DNA, the CDR3 is TGTGCCAGCAGTGAATTTGGCGGGAGAGCTGGGGCCAACGTCCTGACTTTC. It translates to CASSEFGGRAGANVLTF. The rearrangement joins TRBV6-1 to TRBJ2-6; 7 bases align to TRBD2. With V trimmed by 2 bases and J by 2 bases, 6 bases remained unmatched. This CDR3 comprises 17 residues. CDR1 and CDR2 from the germline V gene are MNHNS and SASEGT.

The gene calls are TRBV10-3 and TRBJ2-2, with no clear D. CDR3 size: 15 residues. V was shortened by 8 bases and J by 0 bases, with 13 bases between the two germline ends. Germline V gives CDR1 ENHRY, CDR2 SYGVKD. For the CDR3, the DNA is TGTGCCATCTCGTTTCTACAGCCGAACACCGGGGAGCTGTTTTTT. This sequence encodes CAISFLQPNTGELFF.

This chain connects TRBV5-1 to TRBJ2-3; TRBD2 matches at 9 bases. Germline trimming cut 4 bases from V and 6 bases from J; bases unmatched to any gene: 21. CDR1 and CDR2 (germline): SGHRS, YFSETQ. This CDR3 spans 19 amino acids. For the CDR3, the DNA is TGCGCCAGCAGCCCACGCGCGCGACCTGGCGGGAGGGCCGGTGATACGCAGTATTTT. Encoded protein: CASSPRARPGGRAGDTQYF. The full variable domain, in which reference TRBV5-1 and TRBJ2-3 provide the parts outside the CDR3, is KAGVTQTPRYLIKTRGQQVTLSCSPISGHRSVSWYQQTPGQGLQFLFEYFSETQRNKGNFPGRFSGRQFSNSRSEMNVSTLELGDSALYLCASSPRARPGGRAGDTQYFGPGTRLTVL.